This T cell receptor beta chain was captured by sequencing in a study of cytotoxic CD8 clonotypes in ibrutinib-treated CLL. Note on this clone: Its cognate antigen is unknown.

Repertoires were generated with immunoSEQ multiplex PCR, while TCRdb's copy carries only in-frame clones and drops some. The table includes about 50,000 clones, 50% to 65% detected once. Germline CDR1 reads SGDLS; CDR2 reads YYNGEE. Trimming pared 0 bases from V and 11 bases from J, leaving 14 bases between. There are 13 residues in the CDR3. Study-wide points: Clonality measured at baseline exceeded age-matched healthy donors, tracking circulating CD8+ T-cell counts. The clonality went up when patients responded to ibrutinib and dropped back toward baseline at progression.

The chain is built from TRBV9 and TRBJ2-5, with D unresolved. Sample: PBMCs, taken at disease progression, from a patient treated with ibrutinib. This receptor was taken from a human donor with chronic lymphocytic leukemia. CDR3 in amino acids: CASSVATIGEQYF. CDR3 in DNA: TGTGCCAGCAGCGTAGCTACGATCGGTGAGCAGTACTTC.